This T cell receptor beta chain stems from a study of T cells in Graves' hyperthyroidism and ophthalmopathy. CDR3 length equals 16 residues. V was cut by 3 bases and J by 6 bases, with 21 bases left in between. Germline CDR1 MNHEY, CDR2 SMNVEV (reference sequence). This clonotype was detected ten times or more. In patients aged 18 to 65, hyperthyroidism was newly diagnosed, with duration under 2 months. RNA transcripts served as the template for amplifying TCR beta CDR3 regions. HTBI primers were employed in a first-round RT-PCR of the TCR CDR3. TCRdb redid the calling of the multiplex PCR reads with MiXCR, one entry per CDR3 protein. The sample lists approximately 400,000 distinct CDR3 sequences, approximately 14% occurring once.

The rearrangement uses TRBV27 and TRBJ2-7; tentatively, D is TRBD1 (5 bases). Sequenced material: blood. This receptor was identified in a woman between 18 and 30 years old with Graves' hyperthyroidism that later progressed to Graves' ophthalmopathy. CDR3 in amino acids: CASSFSQGWLHVEQYF. CDR3 nucleotides: TGTGCCAGCAGTTTCTCCCAGGGATGGCTCCATGTCGAGCAGTACTTC.